This T cell receptor beta chain was captured by sequencing in a study of HIV-infected children after antiretroviral therapy interruption. Looking at the study overall: Children were on planned treatment interruption or continuous treatment. Interruption group median age approximately 10 years; continuous group approximately 8 years. Weeks 0, 12, interruption end (24 or 48), and about 3 years post-study gave interruption-arm samples.

Treatment reported: PENTA 11 planned treatment interruption arm or continuous ART arm. Unique molecular identifiers were included in an RNA-based 3' RACE TCR library. TCRdb used MiXCR to reprocess the 3' RACE reads, holding one entry per CDR3 protein. The sample lists 45,000 to 50,000 distinct CDR3 sequences; around 4.7% were seen once. This clonotype was observed a handful of times. Sequencing was performed on CD45RA+ CD4+ T cells from PBMCs, pooled from several time points, taken from a donor given antiretroviral therapy, either interrupted or continuous. Stated subset: naive CD4+ CD45RA+ CD45RO- T cells. The sequence was collected from a pool of human donors with HIV.

The CDR3 nucleotides read TGCAGCGTAGGGGACAGGGGTAGCTCTGGGGCCAACGTCCTGACTTTC. Translated, it gives CSVGDRGSSGANVLTF. The chain recombines TRBV29-1 with TRBJ2-6; TRBD1 matches at 10 bases. The junction had 5 bases not matched to a gene; V was cut back by 6 bases and J by 0 bases. This CDR3 is built from 16 residues. Germline-derived CDR1 and CDR2 are SQVTM and ANQGSEA.